Listed below are T cell receptor beta chains from one sample, sequenced in a study of long-term antiretroviral therapy in people with HIV. Method: immunoSEQ multiplex PCR; TCRdb's copy keeps in-frame clones and lacks some. In the table there are approximately 22,000 clones, roughly 86% of which are singletons. Sample: unsorted PBMCs, taken 1.3 years after starting antiretroviral therapy. These receptors originate from a man between 60 and 70 years old with HIV. Both conserved end residues are part of each CDR3. D genes are given only for firm matches. Size values are once, few and many counts, or a class for expanded clones, and some rows have none.

D | J | size | V | DNA | CDR3
NA | TRBJ1-6 | few | TRBV18 | TGTGCCAGCTCACCATCAGGGTTCGGTAATTCACCCCTCCACTTT | CASSPSGFGNSPLHF
NA | TRBJ2-5 | NA | TRBV27 | TGTGCCAGCAGGATGACAGAGACCCAAGAGACCCAGTACTTC | CASRMTETQETQYF
NA | TRBJ2-3 | NA | TRBV7-2 | TGTGCCAGCAGCTTAAGCGCCGGTGTCGATACGCAGTATTTT | CASSLSAGVDTQYF
TRBD1 | TRBJ1-5 | NA | TRBV19 | TGTGCCAGTACCCCTAACAGGGGAATACAGAGCAATCAGCCCCAGCATTTT | CASTPNRGIQSNQPQHF
NA | TRBJ2-5 | NA | TRBV7-9 | TGTGCCAGCAGCTTAGCGAGTTCGGCAGCTCAAGAGACCCAGTACTTC | CASSLASSAAQETQYF
TRBD2 | TRBJ2-1 | NA | TRBV5-4 | TGTGCCAGCAGGTCGGGACTAGCGGGAGAGGATGGGCAGTTCTTC | CASRSGLAGEDGQFF
NA | TRBJ2-7 | NA | TRBV30 | TGTGCCTGGAGTAGGCCCTACGAGCAGTACTTC | CAWSRPYEQYF
NA | TRBJ1-2 | NA | TRBV7-2 | TGTGCCAGCATCAAAAAGAACTATGGCTACACCTTC | CASIKKNYGYTF
NA | TRBJ1-1 | NA | TRBV5-5 | TGTGCCAGCAGCTTGGGCAGGGAGGGCACTGAAGCTTTCTTT | CASSLGREGTEAFF
TRBD1 | TRBJ2-7 | NA | TRBV15 | TGTGCCACCAGGACGGACAGGGAAGACGAGCAGTACTTC | CATRTDREDEQYF
TRBD1 | TRBJ2-7 | NA | TRBV7-9 | TGTGCCAGTTCCGGGACAGCTATTCCCTACGAGCAGTACTTC | CASSGTAIPYEQYF
NA | TRBJ2-7 | NA | TRBV6-5 | TGTGCCAGCAGTTACTCTACTAACAGGGCGTCCTACGAGCAGTACTTC | CASSYSTNRASYEQYF
NA | TRBJ2-1 | NA | TRBV7-6 | TGTGCCAGCAGCTTACTGGTTGCCGGGTATGAGCAGTTCTTC | CASSLLVAGYEQFF
TRBD1 | TRBJ1-1 | NA | TRBV5-1 | TGCGCCAGCAGCACCGACAGGGGGGAAACTGAAGCTTTCTTT | CASSTDRGETEAFF
NA | TRBJ2-5 | NA | TRBV9 | TGTGCCAGCAGCGTCCAACCCTTAGGGGCGACAGGCCAAGAGACCCAGTACTTC | CASSVQPLGATGQETQYF
NA | TRBJ2-6 | once | TRBV30 | TGTGCCTGGAGTGTATGGCCGGTGGTATTCGCTGGGGCCAACGTCCTGACTTTC | CAWSVWPVVFAGANVLTF
NA | TRBJ1-1 | NA | TRBV5-5 | TGTGCCAGCAGCCAAAGGACCGACACTGAAGCTTTCTTT | CASSQRTDTEAFF
TRBD1 | TRBJ2-7 | NA | TRBV6-5 | TGTGCCAGCAGTCGGGACAGCTACGAGCAGTACTTC | CASSRDSYEQYF
TRBD2 | TRBJ2-5 | NA | TRBV5-6 | TGTGCCAGCAGCGCAAAGTACCCGCGACTAGCGGGAGTACGAGAGACCCAGTACTTC | CASSAKYPRLAGVRETQYF
TRBD1 | TRBJ2-3 | once | TRBV5-1 | TGCGCCAGCAGCCTGGAAATGACAGGGGAAGATACGCAGTATTTT | CASSLEMTGEDTQYF
TRBD2 | TRBJ2-1 | few | TRBV15 | TGTGCCACCAGCGTAGCGGGGGGCTCCTACAATGAGCAGTTCTTC | CATSVAGGSYNEQFF
TRBD1 | TRBJ1-1 | NA | TRBV11-2 | TGTGCCAGCAGCTTAGCCCGGGACAGCGGTGAAGCTTTCTTT | CASSLARDSGEAFF
TRBD1 | TRBJ1-2 | NA | TRBV27 | TGTGCCAGCAGTTTAGGGACAGTTGCTAACTATGGCTACACCTTC | CASSLGTVANYGYTF
TRBD2 | TRBJ2-3 | NA | TRBV9 | TGTGCCAGCAGCGTAGCGCGTTCGGGGGGAAACACAGATACGCAGTATTTT | CASSVARSGGNTDTQYF
NA | TRBJ2-7 | NA | TRBV9 | TGTGCCAGCAGCGTCGATGACTACGAGCAGTACTTC | CASSVDDYEQYF
NA | TRBJ2-3 | NA | TRBV30 | TGTGCCTGGAGTGTAGAGGGGGTCTGGGGGGATACGCAGTATTTT | CAWSVEGVWGDTQYF
NA | TRBJ1-1 | NA | TRBV5-4 | TGTGCCAGCAGCTTGGGCAGGGAGTACACTGAAGCTTTCTTT | CASSLGREYTEAFF
NA | TRBJ1-2 | NA | TRBV10-3 | TGTGCCATCAGTGAAGATCATTGGGCCAACTATGGCTACACCTTC | CAISEDHWANYGYTF
NA | TRBJ1-2 | NA | TRBV27 | TGTGCCAGCAGTCGGCTGGGGGTGCGGGACTATGGCTACACCTTC | CASSRLGVRDYGYTF
TRBD1 | TRBJ1-3 | NA | TRBV6-1 | TGTGCCAGCAAAGAGGGGGCGGAAGGAAACACCATATATTTT | CASKEGAEGNTIYF
NA | TRBJ1-2 | once | TRBV2 | TGTGCCAGCAGTATTGGGAATAGAGGCTACACCTTC | CASSIGNRGYTF
TRBD1 | TRBJ2-6 | NA | TRBV27 | TGTGCCAGCAGTCCGCCGGACAGGGCGAGCTCTGGGGCCAACGTCCTGACTTTC | CASSPPDRASSGANVLTF